The sequence of this TCR beta chain was determined in a study of response to subunit inactivated influenza vaccine. Comments on this clonotype: The antigen is undetermined.

Study-level points and caveats: A suggestion made by the authors is that each seasonal influenza vaccination recruits few new T cells.

Each CDR3 protein gets one entry after TCRdb re-called the RT-PCR reads with MiXCR. The sample consists of 430,000 or so distinct CDR3 sequences, approximately 11% of them appearing once. CDR3 size: 14 residues. Germline-derived CDR1 and CDR2 are SEHNR and FQNEAQ (reference sequence). J lost 3 bases, V lost 6 bases, and 7 bases had no gene match. This clonotype was sampled from a man between 50 and 59 years old who received an inactivated influenza vaccine. The sample was PBMCs from blood, taken about 40 days after vaccination. The chain carries TRBV7-9 and TRBJ2-7, with 8 bases matching TRBD2. CDR3 protein: CASRPSGSVYEQYF. CDR3 sequence (DNA): TGTGCCAGCAGACCGAGCGGGAGTGTCTACGAGCAGTACTTC.